Sequencing of this TCR beta chain was carried out in a study of CD8+CD57+ T cells in acquired aplastic anemia. Notes on the study in general: Patients and controls turned out to have roughly 31 CD8+ CDR3 sequences in common. Significance was not reached for CD8+ Simpson's diversity between patients and controls.

Investigators profiled TCR beta VDJ and CDR3 from genomic DNA template. Using its own MiXCR run on the reads, TCRdb lists one record per CDR3 protein. The table shows 150,000 or so distinct CDR3 sequences, with 45% to 50% occurring only once. This clonotype was observed at least ten times. Its antigen remains unidentified. Patients selected for sequencing had displayed CD8+CD57+ cell expansion by flow cytometry. Trimming left V 6 bases short and J 4 bases short, with 12 bases between. The CDR3 length is 13 residues. The rearrangement joins TRBV12-3 or TRBV12-4 to TRBJ1-1; perhaps TRBD1 as D (6 bases). Sequences were obtained from sorted CD4+, CD8+, or CD8+CD57+ T cells (not recorded which) from PBMCs. This TCR was sampled from a human donor with aplastic anemia. The CDR3 nucleotides read TGTGCCAGCAGGCCAACAGGGATCACTGAAGCTTTCTTT. Translated, it gives CASRPTGITEAFF.